This T cell receptor (beta chain) derives from a study of cytomegalovirus exposure and HLA in healthy donors. Primers included in the PCR were 60 Vbeta and 13 Jbeta primers. Sequencing used immunoSEQ multiplex PCR; TCRdb keeps in-frame clones, though not all of them. Altogether under 200,000 clones are present, approximately 78% being singletons, with the ten largest covering 0.75% to 0.9%. This clone came up once. This CDR3 contains 13 residues. Germline CDR1 is SGHRS and CDR2 is YFSETQ. The sample taken for sequencing was PBMCs. This TCR came from a woman younger than 30 in good health and CMV-seronegative. The gene calls are TRBV5-1 and TRBJ2-5, with a possible D match to TRBD1 (6 bases). The DNA end is more similar to TRBJ2-7, so the J call may be wrong. In DNA, the CDR3 is TGCGCCAGCAGCTTAACAGGGACCTACGAGCAGTACTTC. Protein: CASSLTGTYEQYF.